The present T cell receptor (beta chain) was sequenced within a study of T-cell memory formation after mild COVID-19. Study-wide results and limits: Contracting clones from day 15 to 85 showed balanced CD4/CD8; later expanders favored CD4+.

Trimming removed 3 bases at V and 5 bases at J, with 5 bases between. This CDR3 is built from 11 residues. Germline CDR1 is SGHDT and CDR2 is YYEEEE. Concerning this clonotype itself: No antigen is known for it.

Researchers used 5'RACE with constant-segment primers to make TCR alpha and TCR beta cDNA libraries that carry sample barcodes and UMIs. One entry per CDR3 protein, called by TCRdb with MiXCR from the 5' RACE reads. Seen here are 80,000 to 90,000 distinct CDR3 sequences, more than 20% observed once, and the top ten hold around 40%. This sequence originates from a man younger than 35 who had mild COVID-19 (a few samples of this study predate the infection). Cell type and time point are not known. The chain recombines TRBV5-6 with TRBJ1-2; D unresolved. What was sequenced was PBMCs or a T cell subset sorted from them (not recorded which). In DNA form, the CDR3 reads TGTGCCAGCAGCTCGAATTATGGCTACACCTTC. Its translation: CASSSNYGYTF.